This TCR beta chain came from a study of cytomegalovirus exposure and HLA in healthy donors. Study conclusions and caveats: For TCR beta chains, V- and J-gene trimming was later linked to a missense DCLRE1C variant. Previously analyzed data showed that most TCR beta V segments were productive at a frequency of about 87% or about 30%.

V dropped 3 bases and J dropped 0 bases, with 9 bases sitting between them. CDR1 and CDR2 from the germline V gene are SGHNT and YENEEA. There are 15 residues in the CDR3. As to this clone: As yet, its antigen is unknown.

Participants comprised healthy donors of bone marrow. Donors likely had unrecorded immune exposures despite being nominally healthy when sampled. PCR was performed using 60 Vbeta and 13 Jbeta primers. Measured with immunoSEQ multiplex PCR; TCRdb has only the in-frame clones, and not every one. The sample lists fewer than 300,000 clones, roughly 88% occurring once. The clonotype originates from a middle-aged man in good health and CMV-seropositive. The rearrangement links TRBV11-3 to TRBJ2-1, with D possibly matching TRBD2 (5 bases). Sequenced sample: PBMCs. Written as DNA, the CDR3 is TGTGCCAGCAGCTTGTTTACTAGCTCCTACAATGAGCAGTTCTTC. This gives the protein CASSLFTSSYNEQFF.